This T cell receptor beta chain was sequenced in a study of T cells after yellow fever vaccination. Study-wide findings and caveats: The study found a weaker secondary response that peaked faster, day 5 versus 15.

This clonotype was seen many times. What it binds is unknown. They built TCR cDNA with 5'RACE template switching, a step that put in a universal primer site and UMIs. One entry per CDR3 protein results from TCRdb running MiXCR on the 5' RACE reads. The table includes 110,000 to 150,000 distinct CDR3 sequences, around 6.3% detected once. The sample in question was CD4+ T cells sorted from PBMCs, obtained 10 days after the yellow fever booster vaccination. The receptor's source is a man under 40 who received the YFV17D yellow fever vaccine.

In nucleotides, the CDR3 is TGCAGTGCTAGGAGGACAGCGTCCGGGGAGCTGTTTTTT. The encoded protein is CSARRTASGELFF. The rearrangement links TRBV20-1 to TRBJ2-2, with a weak D call TRBD1 (6 bases). The CDR3 extends over 13 amino acids. Germline CDR1 reads DFQATT; CDR2 reads SNEGSKA (reference sequence). Trimming took off 3 bases at V and 6 bases at J, with 11 bases between the two ends.